This T cell receptor (beta chain) emerged from a study of blood T cell repertoires in COVID-19. At the level of the study: Researchers got acute and convalescent COVID-19 samples from the United States, Italy and Spain. PBMCs, B-cell-depleted T cells, or T cells were the source of the cDNA or gDNA that made up the material.

How the authors handled the data: Amplification of reference gene primers was used by the study to estimate nucleated cell counts. Generated by immunoSEQ multiplex PCR, the TCRdb table keeps only in-frame clones and is missing some. The DNA gave D and trimming, while V, J and clone size come from that table. The sample holds a few hundred thousand clones, approximately 92% seen once. Cohort 3 donors were reported recovered after two negative PCRs, clearance, or symptom resolution. Between the trimmed V and J ends, which lost 4 bases and 4 bases, there was a span of 18 bases. The germline CDR1 and CDR2 sequences are SGHNT and YYREEE (reference sequence). This CDR3 comprises 17 residues.

V usage is TRBV5-4 and J usage is TRBJ1-6; D uncertain. The clonotype was recovered from a woman younger than 35 who had recovered from COVID-19. Sample: PBMCs or T cells enriched from blood (not recorded which). The chain's CDR3 is CASSVAEGSFYNSPLHF. The CDR3 nucleotides read TGTGCCAGCAGCGTGGCGGAGGGATCCTTTTATAATTCACCCCTCCACTTT.